This is a list of T cell receptor beta chains from one sample in a study of T cell repertoires in aging, cancer and after chemotherapy. TCRdb recomputed calls from the multiplex PCR reads with MiXCR, one row per CDR3 protein. The sample has thousands of distinct CDR3 sequences, about two thirds seen once. Sequenced: blood. The source is a human donor with a solid tumor. Each CDR3 is given with its conserved first and last residue. Each record gives: J gene, D gene, clone size, V gene, CDR3 DNA, CDR3 protein. The D gene is left open where the match is weak. The size entry is marked missing in some rows and otherwise reads once, few, many or a size class.

TRBJ2-7,TRBD2,NA,TRBV20-1,TGCAGTGCTAGAGACAGGACTAGCGGGATCTACGAGCAGTACTTC,CSARDRTSGIYEQYF
TRBJ2-2,TRBD1,NA,TRBV7-6,TGTGCCAGCAGCTTAGGACAGGGGAGTAACACCGGGGAGCTGTTTTTT,CASSLGQGSNTGELFF
TRBJ2-7,NA,NA,TRBV7-9,TGTGCCAGCAGCCAAGATCCCGGAAATCCTTACGAGCAGTACTTC,CASSQDPGNPYEQYF
TRBJ2-2,NA,few,TRBV7-9,TGTGCCAGCAGCTCCCAGGGCGGGGAGCTGTTTTTT,CASSSQGGELFF
TRBJ1-1,NA,NA,TRBV19,TGTGCCAGTAGTCCGGACGCTGTGATTGAAGCTTTCTTT,CASSPDAVIEAFF
TRBJ2-3,TRBD2,NA,TRBV7-3,TGTGCCAGCAGCCTCGAGGGGCTAGCGGCGGGAGATACGCAGTATTTT,CASSLEGLAAGDTQYF
TRBJ2-5,TRBD1,NA,TRBV11-2,TGTGCCAGCAGCTTAGAGGGACAGATACAAGAGACCCAGTACTTC,CASSLEGQIQETQYF
TRBJ2-7,NA,NA,TRBV6-5,TGTGCCAGCAGTTATGAAGGGTACGAGCAGTACTTC,CASSYEGYEQYF
TRBJ1-2,NA,NA,TRBV9,TGTGCCAGCAGCGTAGGCGTAACTCTGAACTATGGCTACACCTTC,CASSVGVTLNYGYTF
TRBJ1-6,NA,NA,TRBV19,TGTGCCAGTAGTCGGGGAGGCTGGCGGAAAAAAAATTCACCCCTCCACTTT,CASSRGGWRKKNSPLHF
TRBJ1-6,NA,NA,TRBV5-4,TGTGCCAGCAGCTTGGAGTCAGGGGTGGATTCACCCCTCCACTTT,CASSLESGVDSPLHF
TRBJ1-6,NA,once,TRBV19,TGTGCCAGCCAAAGGGCAGGGAGCGTTTCACCCCTCCACTTT,CASQRAGSVSPLHF
TRBJ1-5,NA,NA,TRBV12-3/TRBV12-4,TGTGCCAGCAGTTTAGAGGCGGGAGGCCTTCAGCCCCAGCATTTT,CASSLEAGGLQPQHF
TRBJ1-4,NA,few,TRBV29-1,TGCAGCATAAAGGACAGAGGGAATGAAAAACTGTTTTTT,CSIKDRGNEKLFF
TRBJ1-2,NA,NA,TRBV6-5,TGTGCCAGCAGGACCCCAGGACGATTGGGTGGCTACACCTTC,CASRTPGRLGGYTF
TRBJ1-1,TRBD1,NA,TRBV7-9,TGTGCCAGCAGCTTAGTACGGGACAGGGCCATACCTGAAGCTTTCTTT,CASSLVRDRAIPEAFF
TRBJ1-2,NA,few,TRBV6-5,TGTGCCAGCAGTTATAGTCCAGAAAACTATGGCTACACCTTC,CASSYSPENYGYTF
TRBJ2-7,NA,NA,TRBV5-1,TGCGCCAGCAGCTTGCAGGGGATCGCGTACGAGCAGTACTTC,CASSLQGIAYEQYF
TRBJ1-1,TRBD1,NA,TRBV5-1,TGCGCCAGCAGCCCCAGGGGGCGAGGCACTGAAGCTTTCTTT,CASSPRGRGTEAFF
TRBJ2-1,NA,NA,TRBV12-3/TRBV12-4,TGTGCCAGCAGTTTAGCTGGGGGCTCCTACAATGAGCAGTTCTTC,CASSLAGGSYNEQFF
TRBJ1-2,NA,NA,TRBV18,TGTGCCAGCTCACCAGAAGGCAGGCCAAACTATGGCTACACCTTC,CASSPEGRPNYGYTF
TRBJ1-5,TRBD1,NA,TRBV9,TGTGCCAGCAGCCCTACAGGGGAGGGCAATCAGCCCCAGCATTTT,CASSPTGEGNQPQHF
TRBJ1-5,NA,NA,TRBV19,TGTGCCAGTAGTACGTACGGGAGTCAGCCCCAGCATTTT,CASSTYGSQPQHF
TRBJ1-1,NA,NA,TRBV20-1,TGCAGTGCTGGGGATCAGGGGCGGATGAACACTGAAGCTTTCTTT,CSAGDQGRMNTEAFF
TRBJ2-5,NA,NA,TRBV7-2,TGTGCCAGCAGCTCGCGGGACTTGGTACGGCAAGAGACCCAGTACTTC,CASSSRDLVRQETQYF
TRBJ2-1,NA,NA,TRBV29-1,TGCAGCGTTGGAGGGATTGAGGGGTCCTACAATGAGCAGTTCTTC,CSVGGIEGSYNEQFF
TRBJ1-5,TRBD1,NA,TRBV2,TGTGCCAGCAGTGAATCTAGGGGGACAGCACACAATCAGCCCCAGCATTTT,CASSESRGTAHNQPQHF